Each of the 14 T cell receptor beta chains below was sequenced from the same sample in a study of T-cell memory formation after mild COVID-19. MiXCR was run by TCRdb on the 5' RACE reads, yielding one entry per CDR3 protein. This sample has roughly 80,000 distinct CDR3 sequences; 25% occur once, and the top ten carry around 40%. Sequenced sample: PBMCs or a T cell subset sorted from them (not recorded which). The receptors stem from a man between 18 and 29 years old who had mild COVID-19 (a few samples of this study predate the infection). Cell type and time point are not known.

The chain joins TRBV28 to TRBJ1-5; D unresolved. The V and J ends lost 4 bases and 1 base respectively, with 11 bases between them. Germline CDR1 is MDHEN and CDR2 is SYDVKM. The CDR3 consists of 15 residues. CDR3 region: CASSSRLESNQPQHF. The CDR3 DNA follows: TGTGCCAGCAGTTCTAGATTGGAAAGCAATCAGCCCCAGCATTTT.

This chain uses TRBV7-2 with TRBJ2-5; D might be TRBD2 (6 bases). The CDR3 is made up of 15 amino acids. The germline CDR1 and CDR2 sequences are SGHTA and FQGNSA. V lost 5 bases and J lost 4, with 17 bases in between. The CDR3 DNA follows: TGTGCCAGCAGCGCACGACTAGTTTATTTAGAGACCCAGTACTTC. Translation gives CASSARLVYLETQYF.

The chain recombines TRBV4-3 with TRBJ1-2, with D perhaps matching TRBD1 (6 bases). Germline CDR1 is LGHNA and CDR2 is YSLEER. This CDR3 spans 18 amino acids. With 0 bases removed from V and 2 bases from J, the gap between germline ends came to 19 bases. This chain's CDR3 is CASSQDRGGGRSNYGYTF. CDR3 nucleotides: TGCGCCAGCAGCCAAGATCGGGGTGGGGGCAGATCAAACTATGGCTACACCTTC.

The V gene is TRBV12-3 or TRBV12-4, the J gene TRBJ2-5, with 9 nucleotides matching TRBD2. The CDR3 length is 15 residues. Trimming at V came to 3 bases and at J to 4 bases, leaving 6 bases not matched to a gene. The CDR3 nucleotides read TGTGCCAGCAGTTTGATAGCGGGGGAGGGAGAGACCCAGTACTTC. It yields the protein CASSLIAGEGETQYF.

V usage is TRBV7-3 and J usage is TRBJ2-3; 9 bases agree with TRBD2. Unmatched junction bases numbered 6, after V lost 5 bases and J lost 3 bases. Germline values: CDR1 SGHTA, CDR2 FQGTGA. The CDR3 contains 15 residues. The CDR3 sequence is CASSTGTSMTDTQYF. CDR3 nucleotide sequence: TGTGCCAGCAGCACCGGGACTAGCATGACAGATACGCAGTATTTT.

This chain joins TRBV7-2 and TRBJ2-5; 10 nucleotides line up with TRBD2. Trimming at V came to 1 base and at J to 5 bases, leaving 4 bases not matched to a gene. This CDR3 has 15 amino acids. From germline, CDR1 is SGHTA and CDR2 FQGNSA. This CDR3 is CASSLEASGGETQYF. CDR3 coding DNA: TGTGCCAGCAGCTTAGAGGCTAGCGGGGGTGAGACCCAGTACTTC. Full variable domain (remainder filled in from reference TRBV7-2 and TRBJ2-5): GAGVSQSPSNKVTEKGKDVELRCDPISGHTALYWYRQSLGQGLEFLIYFQGNSAPDKSGLPSDRFSAERTGGSVSTLTIQRTQQEDSAVYLCASSLEASGGETQYFGPGTRLLVL.

This clonotype was picked up a small number of times. J is TRBJ2-1 and V is TRBV6-5; D gene uncertain. CDR1 and CDR2 from the germline V gene are MNHEY and SVGAGI. V was shortened by 0 bases and J by 10 bases, with 4 bases between the two germline ends. The CDR3 extends over 11 amino acids. CDR3 residues: CASSYSGEQFF. In nucleotides, the CDR3 is TGTGCCAGCAGTTACTCGGGGGAGCAGTTCTTC.

This clonotype was seen a few times. V and J are TRBV6-2 or TRBV6-3 and TRBJ2-1, with D tentatively TRBD2 (5 bases). Germline CDR1 is MNHEY and CDR2 is SVGEGT. V lost 7 bases and J 6 bases, leaving 13 bases between the germline ends. This CDR3 is built from 13 residues. The CDR3 protein is CASTRGRANEQFF. The CDR3 bases are TGTGCCAGCACCCGGGGAAGGGCCAATGAGCAGTTCTTC.

The V and J genes are TRBV20-1 and TRBJ2-7; perhaps TRBD1 as D (6 bases). This CDR3 is built from 14 residues. Germline CDR1 is DFQATT and CDR2 is SNEGSKA (reference sequence). Trimming stripped 2 bases from V and 2 bases from J, with 13 bases between. CDR3 in DNA: TGCAGTGCTAGATCGGACAGTCAAGCCTACGAGCAGTACTTC. It codes for CSARSDSQAYEQYF.

This chain joins TRBV7-2 and TRBJ1-4, with no clear D. The CDR3 has 14 amino acids. V lost 2 bases, J lost 4 bases, and 8 bases lay in between. Per the germline V gene, CDR1 is SGHTA and CDR2 is FQGNSA. CDR3 sequence reads: CASSLYRGNEKLFF. CDR3 bases: TGTGCCAGCAGCTTATATCGGGGTAATGAAAAACTGTTTTTT.

CDR3: CASSPKVGLTQNQPQHF. As DNA, the CDR3 is TGTGCCAGCAGCCCGAAAGTTGGTTTGACCCAAAATCAGCCCCAGCATTTT. The chain is built from TRBV5-6 and TRBJ1-5; no clear D. Germline values: CDR1 SGHDT, CDR2 YYEEEE. Trimming pared 4 bases from V and 4 bases from J, leaving 21 bases between. The CDR3 runs 17 residues.

This clonotype was seen a handful of times. V usage is TRBV6-6 and J usage is TRBJ2-2; 8 nucleotides match TRBD1. Germline trimming cut 6 bases from V and 6 bases from J; bases unmatched to any gene: 21. CDR1 and CDR2 from the germline V gene are MNHNY and SVGAGI (reference sequence). The CDR3 loop spans 19 amino acids. CDR3 sequence: CASSRLDRAEPTGAGELFF. CDR3 sequence (DNA): TGTGCCAGCAGCCGACTGGACAGGGCCGAACCTACCGGCGCCGGGGAGCTGTTTTTT.

This clonotype was seen more than once but under ten times. This chain connects TRBV27 to TRBJ1-4, with D possibly TRBD1 on 6 matching bases. Germline V gene sequence: CDR1 MNHEY, CDR2 SMNVEV (reference sequence). The V gene lost 5 bases and the J gene lost 11 bases, with 15 bases spanning the gap. The CDR3 extends over 13 amino acids. DNA for the CDR3: TGTGCCAGCAGTCATACAGGGACGAGGAAACTGTTTTTT. It codes for CASSHTGTRKLFF. Full variable domain (missing parts from reference TRBV27 and TRBJ1-4): EAQVTQNPRYLITVTGKKLTVTCSQNMNHEYMSWYRQDPGLGLRQIYYSMNVEVTDKGDVPEGYKVSRKEKRNFPLILESPSPNQTSLYFCASSHTGTRKLFFGSGTQLSVL.

V usage is TRBV11-2 and J usage is TRBJ2-1; 10 bases match TRBD1. Per the germline V gene, CDR1 is SGHAT and CDR2 is FQNNGV. The CDR3 has 17 residues. The trim removed 3 bases at V and 10 bases at J, leaving 15 bases unmatched. CDR3 bases: TGTGCCAGCAGCTTCATTTCGGGGGACAGGGGTTCGTGGGAGCAGTTCTTC. Protein: CASSFISGDRGSWEQFF.